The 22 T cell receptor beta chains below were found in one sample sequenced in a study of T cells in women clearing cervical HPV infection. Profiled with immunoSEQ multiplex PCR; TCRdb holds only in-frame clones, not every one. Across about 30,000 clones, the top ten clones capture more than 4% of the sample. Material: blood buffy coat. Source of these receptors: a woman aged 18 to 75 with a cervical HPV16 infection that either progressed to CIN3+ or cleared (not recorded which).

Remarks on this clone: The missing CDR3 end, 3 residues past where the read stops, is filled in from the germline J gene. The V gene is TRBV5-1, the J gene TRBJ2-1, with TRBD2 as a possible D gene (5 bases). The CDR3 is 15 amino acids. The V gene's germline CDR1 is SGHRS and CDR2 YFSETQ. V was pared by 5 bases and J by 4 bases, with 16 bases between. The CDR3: CASSLVGVQYNEQFF. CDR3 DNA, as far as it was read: TGCGCCAGCAGTCTCGTCGGGGTACAATACAATGAG. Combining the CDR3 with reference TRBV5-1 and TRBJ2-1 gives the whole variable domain KAGVTQTPRYLIKTRGQQVTLSCSPISGHRSVSWYQQTPGQGLQFLFEYFSETQRNKGNFPGRFSGRQFSNSRSEMNVSTLELGDSALYLCASSLVGVQYNEQFFGPGTRLTVL.

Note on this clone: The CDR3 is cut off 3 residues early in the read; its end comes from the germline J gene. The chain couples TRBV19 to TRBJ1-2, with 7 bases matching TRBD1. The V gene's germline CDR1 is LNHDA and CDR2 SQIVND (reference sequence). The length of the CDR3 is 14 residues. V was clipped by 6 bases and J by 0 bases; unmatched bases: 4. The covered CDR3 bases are TGTGCCAGTAGCACTGACAGGGCTAACTATGGC. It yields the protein CASSTDRANYG. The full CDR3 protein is CASSTDRANYGYTF.

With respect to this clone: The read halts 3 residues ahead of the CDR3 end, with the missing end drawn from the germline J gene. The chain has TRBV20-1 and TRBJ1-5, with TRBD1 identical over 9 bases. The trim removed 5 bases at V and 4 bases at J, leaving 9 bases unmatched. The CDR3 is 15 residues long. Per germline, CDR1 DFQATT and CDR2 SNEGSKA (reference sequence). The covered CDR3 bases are TGCAGTGCTGGACCTGGGACAGGGATTAATCAGCCC. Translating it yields CSAGPGTGINQP. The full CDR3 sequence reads CSAGPGTGINQPQHF.

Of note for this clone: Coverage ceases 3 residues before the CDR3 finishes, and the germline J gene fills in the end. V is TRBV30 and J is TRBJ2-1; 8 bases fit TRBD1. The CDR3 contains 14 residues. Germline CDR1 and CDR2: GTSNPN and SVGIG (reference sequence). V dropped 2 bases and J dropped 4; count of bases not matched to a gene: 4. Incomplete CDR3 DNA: TGTGCCTGGAGTTCGGACAGGGCTTACAATGAG. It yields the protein CAWSSDRAYNE. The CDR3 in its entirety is CAWSSDRAYNEQFF.

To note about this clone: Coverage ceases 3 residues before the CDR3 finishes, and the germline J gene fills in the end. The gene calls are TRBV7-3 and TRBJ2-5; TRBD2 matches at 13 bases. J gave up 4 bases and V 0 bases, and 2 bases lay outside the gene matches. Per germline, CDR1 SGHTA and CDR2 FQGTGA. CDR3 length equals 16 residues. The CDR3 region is CASSLTTSGGGETQYF. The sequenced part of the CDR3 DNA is TGTGCCAGCAGCTTAACCACTAGCGGGGGGGGAGAGACC.

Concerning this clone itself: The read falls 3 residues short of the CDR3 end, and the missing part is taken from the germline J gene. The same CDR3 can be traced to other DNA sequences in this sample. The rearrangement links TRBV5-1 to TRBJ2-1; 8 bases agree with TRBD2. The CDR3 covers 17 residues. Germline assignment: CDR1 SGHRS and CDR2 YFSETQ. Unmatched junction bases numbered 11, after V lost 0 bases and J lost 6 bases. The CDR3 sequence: CASSLAGTSFRRNEQFF. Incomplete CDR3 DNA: TGCGCCAGCAGCTTGGCCGGGACTAGTTTCCGGCGCAATGAG.

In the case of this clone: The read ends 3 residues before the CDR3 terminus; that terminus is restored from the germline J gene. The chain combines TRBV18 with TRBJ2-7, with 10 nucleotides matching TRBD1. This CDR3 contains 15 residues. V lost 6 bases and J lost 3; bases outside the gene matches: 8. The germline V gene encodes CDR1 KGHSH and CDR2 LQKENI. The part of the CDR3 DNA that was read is TGTGCCAGCTCGCTTCCGGGACAGGGGAACTACGAG. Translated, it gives CASSLPGQGNYE. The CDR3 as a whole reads CASSLPGQGNYEQYF.

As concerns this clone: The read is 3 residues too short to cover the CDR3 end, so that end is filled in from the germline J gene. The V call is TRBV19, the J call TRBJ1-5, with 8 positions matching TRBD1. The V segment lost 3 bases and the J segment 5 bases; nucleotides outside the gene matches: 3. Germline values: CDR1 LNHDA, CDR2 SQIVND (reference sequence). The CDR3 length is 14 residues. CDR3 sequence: CASSIGRGHQPQHF. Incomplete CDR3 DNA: TGTGCCAGTAGTATCGGCAGGGGGCATCAGCCC.

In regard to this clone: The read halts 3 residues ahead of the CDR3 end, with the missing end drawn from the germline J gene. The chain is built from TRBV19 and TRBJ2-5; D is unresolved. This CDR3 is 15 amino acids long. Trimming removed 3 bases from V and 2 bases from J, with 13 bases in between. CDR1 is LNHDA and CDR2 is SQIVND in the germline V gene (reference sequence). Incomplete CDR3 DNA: TGTGCCAGTAGTATGCGGTCACCGGGTCAAGAGACC. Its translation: CASSMRSPGQET. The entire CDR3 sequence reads CASSMRSPGQETQYF.

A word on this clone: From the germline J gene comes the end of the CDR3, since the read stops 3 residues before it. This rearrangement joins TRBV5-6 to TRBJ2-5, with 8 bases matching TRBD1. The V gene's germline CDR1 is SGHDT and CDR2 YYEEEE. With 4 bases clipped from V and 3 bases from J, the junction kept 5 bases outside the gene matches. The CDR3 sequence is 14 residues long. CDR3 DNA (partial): TGTGCCAGCAGCGGCACAGGGGGGAAAGAGACC. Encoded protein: CASSGTGGKET. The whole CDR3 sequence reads CASSGTGGKETQYF.

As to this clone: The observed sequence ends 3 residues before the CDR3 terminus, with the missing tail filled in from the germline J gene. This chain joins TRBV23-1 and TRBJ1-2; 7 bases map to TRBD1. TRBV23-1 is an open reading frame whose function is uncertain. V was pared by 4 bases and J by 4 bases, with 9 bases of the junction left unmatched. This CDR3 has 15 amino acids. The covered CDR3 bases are TGCGCCAGCAGTCCGGATAGGGACAGCCTCTATGGC. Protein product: CASSPDRDSLYG. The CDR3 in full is CASSPDRDSLYGYTF.

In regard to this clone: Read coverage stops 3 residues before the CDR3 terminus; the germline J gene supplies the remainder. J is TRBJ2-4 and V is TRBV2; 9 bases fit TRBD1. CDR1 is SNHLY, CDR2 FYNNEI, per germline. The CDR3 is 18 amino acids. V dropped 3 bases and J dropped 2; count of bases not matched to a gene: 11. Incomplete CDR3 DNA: TGTGCCAGCAGTGACTTCCACGGGACAGGGATCTCCAAAAACATT. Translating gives CASSDFHGTGISKNI. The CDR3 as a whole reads CASSDFHGTGISKNIQYF.

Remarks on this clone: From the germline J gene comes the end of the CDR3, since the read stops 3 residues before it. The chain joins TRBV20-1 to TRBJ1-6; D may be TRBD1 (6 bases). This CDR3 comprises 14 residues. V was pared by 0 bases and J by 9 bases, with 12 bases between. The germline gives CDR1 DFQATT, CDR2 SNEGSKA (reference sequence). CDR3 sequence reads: CSARDLGAVSPLHF. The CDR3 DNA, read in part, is TGCAGTGCTAGAGATCTGGGGGCAGTTTCACCC.

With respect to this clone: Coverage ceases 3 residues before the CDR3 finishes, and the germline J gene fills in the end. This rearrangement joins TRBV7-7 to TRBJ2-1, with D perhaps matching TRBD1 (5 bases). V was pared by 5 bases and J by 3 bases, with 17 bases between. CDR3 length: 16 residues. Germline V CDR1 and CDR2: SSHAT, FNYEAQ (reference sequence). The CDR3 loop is CASSQSPQDSYNEQFF. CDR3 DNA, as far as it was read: TGTGCCAGCAGCCAATCTCCTCAAGACAGCTACAATGAG.

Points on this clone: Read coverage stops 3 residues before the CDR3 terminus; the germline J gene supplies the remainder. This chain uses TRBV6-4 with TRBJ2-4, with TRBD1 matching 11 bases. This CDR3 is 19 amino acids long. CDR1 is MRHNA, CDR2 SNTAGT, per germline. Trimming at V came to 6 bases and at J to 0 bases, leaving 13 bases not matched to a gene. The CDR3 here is CASRDRGPSQDLAKNIQYF. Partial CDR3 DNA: TGTGCCAGCAGGGACAGGGGGCCTTCTCAAGATCTAGCCAAAAACATT.

Incomplete CDR3 DNA: TGTGCCAGCAGGAACAGGGTCAGACTAGCGGGGCCCTCCTACAATGAG. It translates to CASRNRVRLAGPSYNE. The CDR3 reads in full as CASRNRVRLAGPSYNEQFF. The chain is built from TRBV2 and TRBJ2-1; TRBD2 matches at 11 bases. The read stops 3 residues short of the end of the CDR3; the missing end is completed from the germline J gene. Germline V gene sequence: CDR1 SNHLY, CDR2 FYNNEI. The J segment lost 0 bases and the V segment lost 6 bases, leaving 13 bases of the junction unmatched. The CDR3 contains 19 residues. Combining the CDR3 with reference TRBV2 and TRBJ2-1 gives the whole variable domain EPEVTQTPSHQVTQMGQEVILRCVPISNHLYFYWYRQILGQKVEFLVSFYNNEISEKSEIFDDQFSVERPDGSNFTLKIRSTKLEDSAMYFCASRNRVRLAGPSYNEQFFGPGTRLTVL.

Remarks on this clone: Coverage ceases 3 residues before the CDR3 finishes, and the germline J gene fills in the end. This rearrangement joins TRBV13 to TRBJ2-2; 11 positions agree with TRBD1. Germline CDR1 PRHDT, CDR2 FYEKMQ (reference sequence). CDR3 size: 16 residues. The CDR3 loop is CASERDRGSGANVLFF. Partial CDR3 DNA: TGTGCCAGCGAGAGGGACAGGGGGAGTGGGGCCAACGTG. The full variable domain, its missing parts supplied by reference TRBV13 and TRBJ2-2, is AAGVIQSPRHLIKEKRETATLKCYPIPRHDTVYWYQQGPGQDPQFLISFYEKMQSDKGSIPDRFSAQQFSDYHSELNMSSLELGDSALYFCASERDRGSGANVLFFGEGSRLTVL.

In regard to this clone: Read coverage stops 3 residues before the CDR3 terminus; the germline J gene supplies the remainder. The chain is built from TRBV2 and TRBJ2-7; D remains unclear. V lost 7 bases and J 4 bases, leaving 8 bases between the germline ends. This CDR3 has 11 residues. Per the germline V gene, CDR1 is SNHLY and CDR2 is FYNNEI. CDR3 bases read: TGTGCCAGCACCCGCGTTTACGAG. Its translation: CASTRVYE. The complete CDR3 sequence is CASTRVYEQYF.

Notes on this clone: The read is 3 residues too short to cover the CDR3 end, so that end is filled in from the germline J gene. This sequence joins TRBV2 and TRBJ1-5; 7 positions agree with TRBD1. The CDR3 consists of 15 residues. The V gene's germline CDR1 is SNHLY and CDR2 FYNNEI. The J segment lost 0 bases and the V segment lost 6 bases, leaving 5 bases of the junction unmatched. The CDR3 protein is CASRRQGNSNQPQHF. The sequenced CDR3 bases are TGTGCCAGCAGACGACAGGGTAATAGCAATCAGCCC.

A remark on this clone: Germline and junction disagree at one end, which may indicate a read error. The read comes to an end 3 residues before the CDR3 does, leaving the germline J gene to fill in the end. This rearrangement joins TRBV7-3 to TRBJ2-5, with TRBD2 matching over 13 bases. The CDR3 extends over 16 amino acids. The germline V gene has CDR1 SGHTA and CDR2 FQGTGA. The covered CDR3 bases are TGTGCCAGCAGCCTAACTAGCGGGAGGGCAGAAGAGACC. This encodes CASSLTSGRAEET. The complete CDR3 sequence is CASSLTSGRAEETQYF.

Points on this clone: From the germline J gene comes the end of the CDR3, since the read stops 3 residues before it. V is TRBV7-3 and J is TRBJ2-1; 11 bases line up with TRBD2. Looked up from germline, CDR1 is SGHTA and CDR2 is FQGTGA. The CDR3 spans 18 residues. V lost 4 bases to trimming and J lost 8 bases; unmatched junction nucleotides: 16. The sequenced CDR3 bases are TGTGCCAGCAGCTGGTTGGGGGTAGCGGGAGGGCCCGGGCATGAG. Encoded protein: CASSWLGVAGGPGHE. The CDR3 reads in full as CASSWLGVAGGPGHEQFF.

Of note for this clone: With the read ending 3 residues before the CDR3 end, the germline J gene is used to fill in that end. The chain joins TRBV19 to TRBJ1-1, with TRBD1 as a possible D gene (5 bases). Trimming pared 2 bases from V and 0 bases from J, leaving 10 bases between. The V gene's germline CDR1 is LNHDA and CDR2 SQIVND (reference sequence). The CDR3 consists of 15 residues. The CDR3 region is CASSIMWGMNTEAFF. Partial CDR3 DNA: TGTGCCAGTAGTATAATGTGGGGCATGAACACTGAA.